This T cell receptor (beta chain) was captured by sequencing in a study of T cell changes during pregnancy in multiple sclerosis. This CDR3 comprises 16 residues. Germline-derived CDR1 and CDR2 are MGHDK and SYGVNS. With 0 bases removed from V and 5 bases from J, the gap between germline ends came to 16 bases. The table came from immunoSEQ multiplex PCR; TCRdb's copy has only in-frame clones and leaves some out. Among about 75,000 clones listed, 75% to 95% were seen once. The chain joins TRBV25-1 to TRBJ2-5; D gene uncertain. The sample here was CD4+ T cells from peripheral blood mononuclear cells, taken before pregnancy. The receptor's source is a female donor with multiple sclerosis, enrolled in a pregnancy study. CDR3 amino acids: CASSEYKPRSAETQYF. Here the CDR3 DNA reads TGTGCCAGCAGTGAATATAAGCCTCGGAGCGCGGAGACCCAGTACTTC.